Reported below is one TCR beta chain. Antigen: not known. The source of the sample is a study of T-cell reconstitution after alpha-beta-depleted transplantation in children. Study outcomes and limitations: T-cell numbers and diversity, one year after transplant, stemmed largely from T cells that were newly produced.

V was cut by 5 bases and J by 8 bases, with 19 bases left in between. CDR1 and CDR2 (germline): SGHVS, FQNEAQ. This CDR3 is 15 amino acids long. TCRbeta library construction was performed incorporating unique molecular identifiers. TCRdb re-called the PCR reads with MiXCR, one entry per CDR3 protein. The sample lists hundreds of thousands of distinct CDR3 sequences, around 10% occurring once. The rearrangement uses TRBV7-8 and TRBJ2-1; D possibly uses TRBD1 or TRBD2 (5 bases each). The receptor was isolated from a male patient aged 2-10 years who had a stem cell transplant for chronic granulomatous disease, so the T cells may come from the graft donor. Sample: peripheral blood, taken 180 days after TCRalphabeta/CD19-depleted stem cell transplant. The CDR3 DNA sequence: TGTGCCAGCAGCCCCAATCCCGGGACCTTGGATGAGCAGTTCTTC. Amino acid sequence: CASSPNPGTLDEQFF. Based on the CDR3 plus reference TRBV7-8 and TRBJ2-1, the full variable domain is GAGVSQSPRYKVAKRGQDVALRCDPISGHVSLFWYQQALGQGPEFLTYFQNEAQLDKSGLPSDRFFAERPEGSVSTLKIQRTQQEDSAVYLCASSPNPGTLDEQFFGPGTRLTVL.